The T cell receptor (beta chain) under discussion was sequenced for a study of identical twins. Study-level results: Out-of-frame beta chain sequences displayed weaker excess sharing between twins.

Details on this clonotype: Its antigen remains unknown.

TCRdb recomputed calls from the 5' RACE reads with MiXCR, one row per CDR3 protein. The sample has some 250,000 distinct CDR3 sequences; roughly 13% are singletons. Germline trimming cut 7 bases from V and 6 bases from J; bases unmatched to any gene: 14. CDR3 size: 15 residues. The germline gives CDR1 MNHEY, CDR2 SVGEGT. These same records also appear under a second study, on yellow fever vaccine responses in identical twins. Per that paper: Twin vaccine T cell responses reportedly seemed partly convergent, partly personalized.

The sequencing input was memory (CD45RO+) T cells sorted from blood. The TCR originated in a woman aged 18-30 years in good health. The chain has TRBV6-2 or TRBV6-3 and TRBJ2-7; 8 nucleotides line up with TRBD1. CDR3 sequence reads: CASIPQGANIVEQYF. DNA for the CDR3: TGTGCCAGCATCCCGCAGGGGGCGAATATCGTCGAGCAGTACTTC.